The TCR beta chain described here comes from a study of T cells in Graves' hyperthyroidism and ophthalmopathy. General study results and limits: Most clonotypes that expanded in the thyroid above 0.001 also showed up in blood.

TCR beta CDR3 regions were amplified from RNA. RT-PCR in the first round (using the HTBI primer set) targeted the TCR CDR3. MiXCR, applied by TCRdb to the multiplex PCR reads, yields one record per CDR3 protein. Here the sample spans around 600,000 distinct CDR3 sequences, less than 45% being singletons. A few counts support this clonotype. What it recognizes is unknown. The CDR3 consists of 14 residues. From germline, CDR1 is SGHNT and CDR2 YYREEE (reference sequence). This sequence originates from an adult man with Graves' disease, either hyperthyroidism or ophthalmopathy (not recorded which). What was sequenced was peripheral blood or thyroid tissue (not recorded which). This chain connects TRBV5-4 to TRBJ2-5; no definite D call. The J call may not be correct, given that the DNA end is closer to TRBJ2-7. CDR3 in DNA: TGTGCCAGCAGCCGACCGGGCTCGGTACGCGAGCAGTACTTC. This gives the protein CASSRPGSVREQYF.